These 21 T cell receptor beta chains share one sample of origin, sequenced in a study of cytomegalovirus exposure and HLA in healthy donors. Both 60 Vbeta primers and 13 Jbeta primers went into the PCR. Method: immunoSEQ multiplex PCR; TCRdb's copy keeps in-frame clones and lacks some. The sample contains some 80,000 clones, 78% of which appear only once. Material for sequencing was PBMCs. The receptors originated from a man aged 40-49 years in good health and CMV-seronegative.

This sequence joins TRBV15 and TRBJ2-5, with 10 positions matching TRBD2. The trim removed 1 base at V and 4 bases at J, leaving 18 bases unmatched. Germline V gene data show CDR1 as LNHNV and CDR2 as YYDKDF (reference sequence). This CDR3 is built from 20 residues. The CDR3: CATSRVQCFLAGVRAETQYF. CDR3 nucleotide sequence: TGTGCCACCAGCAGAGTACAGTGTTTCCTAGCGGGAGTACGTGCAGAGACCCAGTACTTC.

The genes are TRBV4-1 and TRBJ2-5, with 9 nucleotides matching TRBD1. The CDR3 totals 15 residues. V was clipped by 6 bases and J by 5 bases; unmatched bases: 10. In germline, CDR1 is MGHRA, CDR2 YSYEKL. The CDR3 reads CASRTGQGRSETQYF. CDR3 bases: TGCGCCAGCAGGACTGGACAGGGGAGGAGTGAGACCCAGTACTTC.

In the case of this clone: Germline is not matched at one junction end, which may reflect a read error. V usage is TRBV7-9 and J usage is TRBJ1-2, with 7 nucleotides matching TRBD1. This CDR3 region has 16 residues. The germline V gene has CDR1 SEHNR and CDR2 FQNEAQ (reference sequence). CDR3: CSSSLVDLGGNYGYTF. CDR3 DNA sequence: TGTTCCAGCAGCTTAGTCGATTTAGGGGGCAACTATGGCTACACCTTC. The full variable domain, its missing parts supplied by reference TRBV7-9 and TRBJ1-2, is DTGVSQNPRHKITKRGQNVTFRCDPISEHNRLYWYRQTLGQGPEFLTYFQNEAQLEKSRLLSDRFSAERPKGSFSTLEIQRTEQGDSAMYLCSSSLVDLGGNYGYTFGSGTRLTVV.

The rearrangement joins TRBV10-3 to TRBJ2-7; 12 bases agree with TRBD2. Germline lookup yields CDR1 ENHRY and CDR2 SYGVKD. After removal of 8 bases from V and 5 bases from J, the junction contained 10 bases not matched to a gene. The CDR3 has 15 residues. The DNA of the CDR3 is TGTGCCATCCGGGAAACTAGCGGGAGGTTCGACGAGCAGTACTTC. Protein sequence: CAIRETSGRFDEQYF.

This chain joins TRBV19 and TRBJ1-3, with 7 positions matching TRBD1. The V gene end was trimmed by 5 bases and the J gene end by 0 bases; junction bases not matched to a gene: 7. CDR1 is LNHDA and CDR2 is SQIVND in the germline V gene (reference sequence). The CDR3 extends over 16 amino acids. The CDR3 is CASSDSDRVSGNTIYF. The CDR3 DNA reads as TGTGCCAGTAGTGACAGCGACAGGGTCTCTGGAAACACCATATATTTT.

This chain connects TRBV5-1 to TRBJ1-2, with 9 positions matching TRBD1. The trim removed 0 bases at V and 8 bases at J, leaving 14 bases unmatched. Germline V CDR1 and CDR2: SGHRS, YFSETQ. The CDR3 covers 17 residues. CDR3 sequence reads: CASSLGGTGYGESGYTF. The CDR3 bases are TGCGCCAGCAGCTTGGGGGGGACAGGGTATGGAGAATCCGGCTACACCTTC.

This clone is labeled medium-sized (0.01 to 0.1%). J is TRBJ2-1 and V is TRBV18; the match to TRBD2 covers 11 bases. V was pared by 3 bases and J by 3 bases, with 10 bases of the junction left unmatched. CDR1 is KGHSH and CDR2 is LQKENI in the germline V gene. This CDR3 contains 18 residues. The CDR3 spells CASSPLGLAEYIYNEQFF. For the CDR3, the DNA is TGTGCCAGCTCACCCCTGGGACTAGCGGAATATATCTACAATGAGCAGTTCTTC.

In its sample, this clone was seen once. The chain joins TRBV7-9 to TRBJ2-2; 10 nucleotides match TRBD1. Germline V CDR1 and CDR2: SEHNR, FQNEAQ (reference sequence). This CDR3 region has 16 residues. V dropped 2 bases and J dropped 7; count of bases not matched to a gene: 7. CDR3 sequence: CASSLSGTGDNGELFF. The CDR3 region has the DNA TGTGCCAGCAGCTTATCGGGGACAGGGGATAACGGGGAGCTGTTTTTT. The entire variable domain, with the rest obtained from reference TRBV7-9 and TRBJ2-2, is as follows: DTGVSQNPRHKITKRGQNVTFRCDPISEHNRLYWYRQTLGQGPEFLTYFQNEAQLEKSRLLSDRFSAERPKGSFSTLEIQRTEQGDSAMYLCASSLSGTGDNGELFFGEGSRLTVL.

The chain joins TRBV6-5 to TRBJ1-3; D remains unclear. The germline CDR1 and CDR2 sequences are MNHEY and SVGAGI. There are 16 residues in the CDR3. The V and J ends lost 0 bases and 4 bases respectively, with 13 bases between them. CDR3 in DNA: TGTGCCAGCAGTTACTCGAGCCAACTGCACGGAAACACCATATATTTT. Encoded protein: CASSYSSQLHGNTIYF.

The CDR3 nucleotides read TGTGCCAGCAGCTTGGCGGGGAAGAAGAGCTACACCTTC. This codes for CASSLAGKKSYTF. The gene calls are TRBV5-6 and TRBJ1-2; D is undetermined. Deletions cut 0 bases from V and 9 bases from J, with 12 bases between. Germline CDR1 and CDR2: SGHDT and YYEEEE. This CDR3 has 13 amino acids.

This clone came up a few times. The chain carries TRBV10-3 and TRBJ1-1, with D possibly TRBD1 on 5 matching bases. The CDR3 has 15 amino acids. Germline lookup yields CDR1 ENHRY and CDR2 SYGVKD. Between the trimmed V and J ends, which lost 2 bases and 2 bases, there was a span of 12 bases. The CDR3 DNA follows: TGTGCCATCAGTGAGCTTTTCAGGGCTAACACTGAAGCTTTCTTT. The encoded protein is CAISELFRANTEAFF.

The chain combines TRBV27 with TRBJ1-2; a possible D gene is TRBD1 (5 bases). Germline values: CDR1 MNHEY, CDR2 SMNVEV (reference sequence). CDR3 size: 14 residues. V dropped 0 bases and J dropped 7 bases, with 12 bases sitting between them. The CDR3 region is CASSLSLGVGGYTF. The CDR3 nucleotides read TGTGCCAGCAGTTTATCGTTAGGGGTAGGTGGCTACACCTTC.

The chain carries TRBV29-1 and TRBJ2-4; D remains unclear. CDR3 length equals 13 residues. The V end was cut by 5 bases, the J end by 0 bases, with 8 bases between. The germline gives CDR1 SQVTM, CDR2 ANQGSEA. The CDR3 protein is CSVLQLAKNIQYF. CDR3 coding DNA: TGCAGCGTTCTACAGCTAGCCAAAAACATTCAGTACTTC.

This clone was recorded only once. The chain has TRBV18 and TRBJ1-4, with D perhaps matching TRBD1 (5 bases). The germline V gene encodes CDR1 KGHSH and CDR2 LQKENI. The CDR3 extends over 13 amino acids. Trimming left V 3 bases short and J 8 bases short, with 10 bases between. The CDR3 region is CASSPGGEEKLFF. The CDR3 DNA follows: TGTGCCAGCTCACCGGGAGGGGAGGAAAAACTGTTTTTT. The variable domain in full, with the rest retrieved from reference TRBV18 and TRBJ1-4, is NAGVMQNPRHLVRRRGQEARLRCSPMKGHSHVYWYRQLPEEGLKFMVYLQKENIIDESGMPKERFSAEFPKEGPSILRIQQVVRGDSAAYFCASSPGGEEKLFFGSGTQLSVL.

The chain couples TRBV6-1 to TRBJ2-1, with D perhaps matching TRBD1 (5 bases). V was trimmed by 7 bases and J by 0 bases, leaving 7 bases between them. CDR1 and CDR2 from the germline V gene are MNHNS and SASEGT. The CDR3 has 13 residues. In DNA, the CDR3 is TGTGCCAGCACCGACAGCTCCTACAATGAGCAGTTCTTC. This sequence encodes CASTDSSYNEQFF.

The J gene is TRBJ2-1, the V gene TRBV15; possible D gene TRBD2, 6 bases. Looked up from germline, CDR1 is LNHNV and CDR2 is YYDKDF (reference sequence). Trimming removed 5 bases from V and 7 bases from J, with 21 bases in between. This CDR3 region has 16 residues. The CDR3 sequence is CATSLESTGSSNEQFF. CDR3 nucleotide sequence: TGTGCCACCAGCCTAGAATCGACCGGGAGCTCTAATGAGCAGTTCTTC.

This clone was seen a single time. The chain uses TRBV2 and TRBJ2-2; the match to TRBD2 covers 7 bases. The V segment lost 5 bases and the J segment 5 bases; nucleotides outside the gene matches: 2. Germline CDR1 reads SNHLY; CDR2 reads FYNNEI. This CDR3 has 13 amino acids. The chain's CDR3 is CASSLRETGELFF. The CDR3, as DNA: TGTGCCAGCAGTTTGCGGGAGACCGGGGAGCTGTTTTTT.

V is TRBV20-1 and J is TRBJ1-1; possible D gene TRBD1, 5 bases. This CDR3 comprises 11 residues. V was trimmed by 6 bases and J by 11 bases, leaving 16 bases between them. Germline assignment: CDR1 DFQATT and CDR2 SNEGSKA (reference sequence). For the CDR3, the DNA is TGCAGTGCCACGGACGGCCGGGGGGCTTTCTTT. Translating it yields CSATDGRGAFF.

The chain recombines TRBV10-3 with TRBJ2-7; 16 bases line up with TRBD2. CDR3 length: 20 residues. Germline CDR1 is ENHRY and CDR2 is SYGVKD. V lost 6 bases, J lost 6 bases, and 20 bases stayed unmatched. In nucleotides, the CDR3 is TGTGCCATCAGCGGACAGCGGCTAGGTCCGGGACTAGCGGGAGGGCTCGAGCAGTACTTC. Amino acids: CAISGQRLGPGLAGGLEQYF.

This rearrangement joins TRBV5-6 to TRBJ1-1; TRBD1 is a possible D gene (5 bases). CDR1 is SGHDT, CDR2 YYEEEE, per germline. V dropped 0 bases and J dropped 1 base, with 10 bases sitting between them. The CDR3 has 15 residues. CDR3 nucleotides: TGTGCCAGCAGCTTGGAGGTAGGGGAGAACACTGAAGCTTTCTTT. It yields the protein CASSLEVGENTEAFF.

The chain joins TRBV5-1 to TRBJ2-1, with 7 bases lining up with TRBD1. This CDR3 spans 14 amino acids. Germline CDR1 SGHRS, CDR2 YFSETQ. The J segment lost 6 bases and the V segment lost 9 bases, leaving 12 bases of the junction unmatched. The CDR3: CATGPGQRLNEQFF. The CDR3 DNA sequence: TGCGCCACGGGGCCGGGACAGCGACTCAATGAGCAGTTCTTC.